This T cell receptor (beta chain) was sequenced during a study of cytomegalovirus exposure and HLA in healthy donors. The PCR employed 60 Vbeta primers together with 13 Jbeta primers. Using immunoSEQ multiplex PCR, the repertoire was profiled, and TCRdb retains in-frame clones only, with some absent. This table holds just over 40,000 clones. The receptor was derived from a young man in good health and CMV-seronegative. Sequenced material: PBMCs.

CDR3 bases: TGTGCCAGCAGCCGGGAAAGGGCTATGTACGAGCAGTACTTC. Protein product: CASSRERAMYEQYF. The chain joins TRBV11-2 to TRBJ2-7; perhaps TRBD2 as D (5 bases). V gave up 5 bases and J gave up 4 bases, with 15 bases separating them. Per germline, CDR1 SGHAT and CDR2 FQNNGV. The CDR3 extends over 14 amino acids.